Following are 22 T cell receptor beta chains from one sample sequenced in a study of blood T cell repertoires in COVID-19. The repertoire was sequenced with immunoSEQ multiplex PCR; TCRdb's copy has only in-frame clones and lacks some. Of more than 200,000 clones listed, 87% are singletons. Sequenced: PBMCs or T cells enriched from blood (not recorded which). The origin of the receptors is a man aged 25 to 40 who had recovered from COVID-19.

Only one count was recorded for this clone. The chain joins TRBV19 to TRBJ2-6, with D perhaps TRBD2 (6 bases). The CDR3 length is 16 residues. Trimming took off 5 bases at V and 4 bases at J, with 15 bases between the two ends. From germline, CDR1 is LNHDA and CDR2 SQIVND (reference sequence). The DNA for the CDR3 is TGTGCCAGTAGTTCTTCGGGGGAGCGAGGGGCCAACGTCCTGACTTTC. Protein: CASSSSGERGANVLTF.

This clone occurred a few times. This chain links TRBV10-1 with TRBJ2-5, with 7 positions matching TRBD1. Trimming cost V 6 bases and J 7 bases; bases outside gene matches: 11. Germline CDR1 and CDR2: WNHNN and SYGVQD (reference sequence). The CDR3 sequence is 14 residues long. The CDR3 spells CASSEGQAVGTQYF. CDR3 nucleotides: TGCGCCAGCAGCGAAGGACAGGCGGTGGGGACCCAGTACTTC.

This clone was found once. This rearrangement joins TRBV9 to TRBJ2-2, with D possibly TRBD1 on 5 matching bases. Trimming removed 4 bases from V and 7 bases from J, with 17 bases in between. Germline values: CDR1 SGDLS, CDR2 YYNGEE. This CDR3 region has 15 residues. The DNA of the CDR3 is TGTGCCAGCAGCCGGTTACTACTCACAGGCGGGGAGCTGTTTTTT. It is translated as CASSRLLLTGGELFF.

The chain carries TRBV28 and TRBJ2-7; maybe TRBD1 (7 bases). CDR3 length equals 20 residues. V was cut by 1 base and J by 5 bases, with 30 bases left in between. From germline, CDR1 is MDHEN and CDR2 SYDVKM. CDR3 sequence reads: CASSLLFRLGGAGSHDEQYF. CDR3 DNA: TGTGCCAGCAGTTTATTGTTCAGGCTAGGGGGCGCGGGAAGTCACGACGAGCAGTACTTC.

This clone occurred once. This chain joins TRBV5-6 and TRBJ1-3; D is unresolved. Trimming cost V 2 bases and J 2 bases, with 8 bases left between them. The CDR3 consists of 14 residues. Germline CDR1 is SGHDT and CDR2 is YYEEEE. CDR3 DNA sequence: TGTGCCAGCAGCTTCGGGAGGGCTGGAAACACCATATATTTT. This encodes CASSFGRAGNTIYF.

V and J are TRBV29-1 and TRBJ1-2; D perhaps matches TRBD1 (5 bases). The CDR3 has 13 residues. V was pared by 0 bases and J by 7 bases, with 12 bases between. The V gene's germline CDR1 is SQVTM and CDR2 ANQGSEA. The CDR3 DNA is TGCAGCGTTGAAGATCGGGGGTACAGTGGCTACACCTTC. Translation gives CSVEDRGYSGYTF.

The V and J genes are TRBV4-3 and TRBJ2-7; 7 bases match TRBD1. Germline CDR1 LGHNA, CDR2 YSLEER. Trimming took 0 bases from V and 2 from J; bases not matched to a gene: 4. This CDR3 is 15 amino acids long. The CDR3 loop is CASSQDRQGAYEQYF. DNA for the CDR3: TGCGCCAGCAGCCAAGATCGACAGGGAGCCTACGAGCAGTACTTC.

The gene calls are TRBV5-1 and TRBJ2-1; D may be TRBD1 (5 bases). This CDR3 is built from 16 residues. Germline-derived CDR1 and CDR2 are SGHRS and YFSETQ. The ends were cut back, 2 bases at V and 0 bases at J, with 12 bases in the middle. Here the CDR3 DNA reads TGCGCCAGCAGCTTAGGGGCTGCCTACTCCTACAATGAGCAGTTCTTC. Translated: CASSLGAAYSYNEQFF.

This sequence joins TRBV28 and TRBJ1-1, with D hard to call. Germline lookup yields CDR1 MDHEN and CDR2 SYDVKM. Between the trimmed V and J ends, which lost 4 bases and 7 bases, there was a span of 22 bases. The CDR3 spans 16 residues. The CDR3 loop is CASSSVLSWEGSEAFF. For the CDR3, the DNA is TGTGCCAGCAGTTCAGTACTTTCTTGGGAGGGAAGTGAAGCTTTCTTT.

CDR3 in DNA: TGTGCCAGCAGCTTAGACACATCGAATTCACCCCTCCACTTT. It codes for CASSLDTSNSPLHF. This chain uses TRBV7-9 with TRBJ1-6; D unclear. V lost 1 base and J lost 7, with 8 bases in between. Germline V lookup: CDR1 SEHNR, CDR2 FQNEAQ (reference sequence). The CDR3 length is 14 residues.

The chain carries TRBV11-2 and TRBJ2-3; D remains ambiguous. Trimming took off 4 bases at V and 3 bases at J, with 2 bases between the two ends. Germline V lookup: CDR1 SGHAT, CDR2 FQNNGV. The CDR3 runs to 11 residues. CDR3 DNA sequence: TGTGCCAGCAGCTCGACAGATACGCAGTATTTT. It is translated as CASSSTDTQYF.

This chain joins TRBV4-1 and TRBJ2-7; 7 bases align to TRBD2. CDR1 is MGHRA, CDR2 YSYEKL, per germline. The CDR3 is 16 residues long. Trimming cost V 4 bases and J 2 bases; bases outside gene matches: 11. CDR3 amino acids: CASSPPAGDRAYEQYF. The CDR3 DNA follows: TGCGCCAGCAGCCCCCCGGCGGGAGACAGAGCCTACGAGCAGTACTTC.

The sample holds one count of this clone. The chain has TRBV5-1 and TRBJ1-6, with D unresolved. The ends were cut back, 5 bases at V and 10 bases at J, with 10 bases in the middle. The CDR3 has 12 amino acids. Germline V gives CDR1 SGHRS, CDR2 YFSETQ. DNA for the CDR3: TGCGCCAGCAGAAGCGGCGCCTCACCCCTCCACTTT. Protein: CASRSGASPLHF.

This clone appeared a few times. The rearrangement joins TRBV5-1 to TRBJ1-5, with a possible D match to TRBD1 (5 bases). Germline CDR1 and CDR2: SGHRS and YFSETQ. V was cut by 4 bases and J by 0 bases, with 8 bases left in between. The CDR3 runs 14 residues. The CDR3 sequence: CASSPGGSNQPQHF. The CDR3 region has the DNA TGCGCCAGCAGCCCGGGGGGTAGCAATCAGCCCCAGCATTTT.

The chain has TRBV30 and TRBJ1-6; 7 bases fit TRBD1. Germline V gives CDR1 GTSNPN, CDR2 SVGIG (reference sequence). Trimming at V came to 8 bases and at J to 7 bases, leaving 8 bases not matched to a gene. The CDR3 has 13 residues. CDR3: CAGNRGKNSPLHF. In nucleotides, the CDR3 is TGTGCCGGAAACAGGGGTAAAAATTCACCCCTCCACTTT. The full variable domain, its missing parts supplied by reference TRBV30 and TRBJ1-6, is SQTIHQWPATLVQPVGSPLSLECTVEGTSNPNLYWYRQAAGRGLQLLFYSVGIGQISSEVPQNLSASRPQDRQFILSSKKLLLSDSGFYLCAGNRGKNSPLHFGNGTRLTVT.

The genes are TRBV5-1 and TRBJ1-1; tentative D call: TRBD1 (5 bases). The V and J ends lost 9 bases and 4 bases respectively, with 16 bases between them. CDR1 and CDR2 (germline): SGHRS, YFSETQ. The CDR3 length is 13 residues. The DNA for the CDR3 is TGCGCCACCCGGGGGAGGCAAGGCACTGAAGCTTTCTTT. This encodes CATRGRQGTEAFF.

This chain uses TRBV4-3 with TRBJ1-3; 8 positions agree with TRBD1. Germline V gene sequence: CDR1 LGHNA, CDR2 YSLEER. The CDR3 covers 15 residues. V shed 0 bases, J shed 2 bases, and the junction held 0 bases outside the gene matches. CDR3 DNA sequence: TGCGCCAGCAGCCAAGACAGGGGGCCTGGAAACACCATATATTTT. This gives the protein CASSQDRGPGNTIYF.

A single count supports this clone. The V gene is TRBV7-2, the J gene TRBJ1-5, with D unresolved. The V gene's germline CDR1 is SGHTA and CDR2 FQGNSA. Trimming left V 5 bases short and J 0 bases short, with 8 bases between. This CDR3 is 14 amino acids long. The CDR3 region is CASSLQYSNQPQHF. CDR3 nucleotide sequence: TGTGCCAGCAGCCTCCAGTATAGCAATCAGCCCCAGCATTTT. Full variable domain (outside the CDR3, taken from reference TRBV7-2 and TRBJ1-5): GAGVSQSPSNKVTEKGKDVELRCDPISGHTALYWYRQSLGQGLEFLIYFQGNSAPDKSGLPSDRFSAERTGGSVSTLTIQRTQQEDSAVYLCASSLQYSNQPQHFGDGTRLSIL.

This clone has just a few counts. This rearrangement joins TRBV5-1 to TRBJ2-3; 11 bases are shared with TRBD2. CDR1 is SGHRS and CDR2 is YFSETQ in the germline V gene. The CDR3 loop spans 17 amino acids. The trim removed 7 bases at V and 5 bases at J, leaving 15 bases unmatched. CDR3 residues: CASRNPLAGDAKDTQYF. The CDR3 DNA sequence: TGCGCCAGCCGGAATCCACTAGCGGGAGACGCGAAAGATACGCAGTATTTT. Drawing the rest from reference TRBV5-1 and TRBJ2-3, the complete variable domain is KAGVTQTPRYLIKTRGQQVTLSCSPISGHRSVSWYQQTPGQGLQFLFEYFSETQRNKGNFPGRFSGRQFSNSRSEMNVSTLELGDSALYLCASRNPLAGDAKDTQYFGPGTRLTVL.

V is TRBV25-1 and J is TRBJ2-5; D might be TRBD1 (6 bases). V was clipped by 6 bases and J by 3 bases, with 14 bases between them. Germline CDR1 is MGHDK and CDR2 is SYGVNS. CDR3 length: 14 residues. CDR3 DNA sequence: TGTGCCAGCAGGGAACCGAGGACAGAAGAGACCCAGTACTTC. It encodes CASREPRTEETQYF.

The V call is TRBV5-1, the J call TRBJ1-4; 9 bases agree with TRBD1. This CDR3 is 14 amino acids long. Germline loops: CDR1 SGHRS, CDR2 YFSETQ. V trimming: 6 bases; J trimming: 5 bases; junction bases outside the gene matches: 5. CDR3 sequence (DNA): TGCGCCAGCATGGAGGGGACAGGGAATGAAAAACTGTTTTTT. Its translation is CASMEGTGNEKLFF.

The V call is TRBV7-9, the J call TRBJ1-1; 7 nucleotides align to TRBD1. Per germline, CDR1 SEHNR and CDR2 FQNEAQ (reference sequence). The CDR3 covers 14 residues. J lost 1 base, V lost 6 bases, and 5 bases had no gene match. The CDR3 loop reads CASRRGQGNTEAFF. CDR3 in DNA: TGTGCCAGCAGGAGGGGGCAGGGGAACACTGAAGCTTTCTTT.